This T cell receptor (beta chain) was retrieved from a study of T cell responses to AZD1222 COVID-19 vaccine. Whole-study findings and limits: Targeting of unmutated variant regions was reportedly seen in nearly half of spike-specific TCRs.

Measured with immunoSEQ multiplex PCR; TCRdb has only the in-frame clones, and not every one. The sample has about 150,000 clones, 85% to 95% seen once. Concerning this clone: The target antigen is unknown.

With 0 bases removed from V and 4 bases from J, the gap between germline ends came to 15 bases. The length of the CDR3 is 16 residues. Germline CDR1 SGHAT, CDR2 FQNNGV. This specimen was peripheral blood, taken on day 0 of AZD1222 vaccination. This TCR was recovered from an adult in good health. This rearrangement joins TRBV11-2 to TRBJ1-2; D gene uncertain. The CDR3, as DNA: TGTGCCAGCAGCTTAGATCAACCGGGTCTCCTCTATGGCTACACCTTC. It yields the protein CASSLDQPGLLYGYTF.